The next 8 T cell receptor beta chains were all read from a single sample in a study of T-cell memory formation after mild COVID-19. MiXCR, run by TCRdb on the 5' RACE reads, gives a single entry per CDR3 protein. The table records more than 450,000 distinct CDR3 sequences, approximately 19% of them present only once. The sample consisted of PBMCs or a T cell subset sorted from them (not recorded which). Every receptor here comes from an adult woman who had mild COVID-19 (a few samples of this study predate the infection). Cell type and time point are not known.

The chain is built from TRBV3-1 and TRBJ1-1; D may be TRBD1 (5 bases). Trimming removed 0 bases at V and 6 bases at J, with 17 bases between. Germline V lookup: CDR1 LGHDT, CDR2 YNNKEL (reference sequence). CDR3 length: 16 amino acids. The CDR3 DNA follows: TGTGCCAGCAGCCAAGATAATGGTCTTGGCAGGGCTGAAGCTTTCTTT. Translation: CASSQDNGLGRAEAFF.

The table lists this clonotype with a few counts. The chain couples TRBV5-1 to TRBJ2-2; D is unclear. From germline, CDR1 is SGHRS and CDR2 YFSETQ. There are 14 residues in the CDR3. Trimming took 4 bases from V and 4 from J, leaving 11 bases between them. CDR3 residues: CASSTLVGTGELFF. The DNA of the CDR3 is TGCGCCAGCAGCACCCTTGTAGGCACCGGGGAGCTGTTTTTT.

This clonotype was counted only a few times. The V and J genes are TRBV15 and TRBJ2-5; 7 nucleotides match TRBD1. CDR3 length: 14 residues. The J segment lost 1 base and the V segment lost 5 bases, leaving 4 bases of the junction unmatched. Germline loops: CDR1 LNHNV, CDR2 YYDKDF (reference sequence). CDR3 DNA sequence: TGTGCCACCAGCGAGGGACAGATCCAAGAGACCCAGTACTTC. Encoded protein: CATSEGQIQETQYF.

This clonotype was seen a few times. The chain is built from TRBV9 and TRBJ2-1, with 10 bases matching TRBD2. After removal of 3 bases from V and 2 bases from J, the junction contained 2 bases not matched to a gene. In germline, CDR1 is SGDLS, CDR2 YYNGEE. The CDR3 has 15 amino acids. CDR3 protein: CASSGGLAAYNEQFF. The CDR3 DNA sequence: TGTGCCAGCAGCGGTGGACTAGCGGCCTACAATGAGCAGTTCTTC.

This CDR3 is CASSHRPLTSGGAADTQYF. In DNA, the CDR3 is TGTGCCAGCAGCCACCGACCTCTGACTAGCGGGGGGGCCGCGGATACGCAGTATTTT. J is TRBJ2-3 and V is TRBV11-2; 14 bases agree with TRBD2. V lost 5 bases, J lost 6 bases, and 16 bases stayed unmatched. Germline CDR1 and CDR2: SGHAT and FQNNGV. This CDR3 region has 19 residues.

The chain uses TRBV25-1 and TRBJ2-3; 12 nucleotides agree with TRBD1. The CDR3 is made up of 17 amino acids. The germline CDR1 and CDR2 sequences are MGHDK and SYGVNS. Trimming took 1 base from V and 5 from J; bases not matched to a gene: 7. The DNA of the CDR3 is TGTGCCAGCAGTGAATTGCGGGGACAGGGGGCCAGAGATACGCAGTATTTT. The encoded protein is CASSELRGQGARDTQYF.

This sequence joins TRBV4-3 and TRBJ2-2, with no clear D. The CDR3 consists of 15 residues. The V end was cut by 3 bases, the J end by 4 bases, with 12 bases between. Germline V lookup: CDR1 LGHNA, CDR2 YSLEER. In nucleotides, the CDR3 is TGCGCCAGCAGCCAGGCCCGGGTCCGCACCGGGGAGCTGTTTTTT. This encodes CASSQARVRTGELFF.

This clonotype was picked up many times. CDR3 loop: CSGNGGHRSSYNEQFF. The CDR3, as DNA: TGCAGCGGGAACGGGGGGCACCGGAGCTCCTACAATGAGCAGTTCTTC. V usage is TRBV29-1 and J usage is TRBJ2-1; D perhaps matches TRBD2 (7 bases). Looked up from germline, CDR1 is SQVTM and CDR2 is ANQGSEA. The CDR3 contains 16 residues. Between the trimmed V and J ends, which lost 7 bases and 0 bases, there was a span of 19 bases.